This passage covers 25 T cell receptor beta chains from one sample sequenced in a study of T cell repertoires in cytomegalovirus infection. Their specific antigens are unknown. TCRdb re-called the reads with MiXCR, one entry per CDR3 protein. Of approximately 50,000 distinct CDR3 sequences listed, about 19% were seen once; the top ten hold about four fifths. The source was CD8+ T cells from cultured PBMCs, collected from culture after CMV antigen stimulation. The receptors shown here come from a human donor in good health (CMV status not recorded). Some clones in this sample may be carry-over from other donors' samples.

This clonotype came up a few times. Written as DNA, the CDR3 is TGTGCCAGCAGCGACAGGGAGATTAATGAAAAACTGTTTTTT. As protein: CASSDREINEKLFF. The chain uses TRBV5-4 and TRBJ1-4, with TRBD1 identical over 7 bases. Germline lookup yields CDR1 SGHNT and CDR2 YYREEE (reference sequence). The ends lost 4 bases at V and 4 bases at J; junction bases unmatched: 4. CDR3 length equals 14 residues.

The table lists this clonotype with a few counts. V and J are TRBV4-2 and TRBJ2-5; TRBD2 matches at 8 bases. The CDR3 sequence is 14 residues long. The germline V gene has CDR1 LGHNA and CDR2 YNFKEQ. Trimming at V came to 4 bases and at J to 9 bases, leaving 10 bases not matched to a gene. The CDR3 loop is CASSPDRSGTAQYF. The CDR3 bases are TGTGCCAGCAGCCCGGACCGTAGCGGGACCGCCCAGTACTTC.

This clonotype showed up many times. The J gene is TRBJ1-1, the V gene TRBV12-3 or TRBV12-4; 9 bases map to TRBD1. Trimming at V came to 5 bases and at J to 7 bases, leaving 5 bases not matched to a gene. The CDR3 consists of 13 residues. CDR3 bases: TGTGCCAGCAGTACAGGGGGCTTTGGTGAAGCTTTCTTT. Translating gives CASSTGGFGEAFF.

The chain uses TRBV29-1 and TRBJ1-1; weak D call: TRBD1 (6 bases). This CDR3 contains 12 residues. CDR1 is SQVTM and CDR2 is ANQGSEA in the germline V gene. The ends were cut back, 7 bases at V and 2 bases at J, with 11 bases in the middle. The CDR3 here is CSGRRGNTEAFF. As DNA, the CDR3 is TGCAGCGGTCGCAGGGGCAACACTGAAGCTTTCTTT. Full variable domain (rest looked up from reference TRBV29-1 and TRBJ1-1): SAVISQKPSRDICQRGTSLTIQCQVDSQVTMMFWYRQQPGQSLTLIATANQGSEATYESGFVIDKFPISRPNLTFSTLTVSNMSPEDSSIYLCSGRRGNTEAFFGQGTRLTVV.

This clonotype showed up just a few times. CDR3 DNA: TGTGCCAGCAGCCAAGGGACAGCCCCATACAATGAGCAGTTCTTC. Translated: CASSQGTAPYNEQFF. The V and J genes are TRBV6-1 and TRBJ2-1; 7 nucleotides align to TRBD1. V was clipped by 6 bases and J by 4 bases; unmatched bases: 9. Germline CDR1 reads MNHNS; CDR2 reads SASEGT. The CDR3 is 15 amino acids.

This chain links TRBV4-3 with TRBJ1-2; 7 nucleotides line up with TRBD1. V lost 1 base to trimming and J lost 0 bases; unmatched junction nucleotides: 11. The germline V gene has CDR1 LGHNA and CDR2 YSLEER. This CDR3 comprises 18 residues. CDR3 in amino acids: CASSQAPGQRDANYGYTF. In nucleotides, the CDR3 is TGCGCCAGCAGCCAAGCTCCGGGACAGAGAGATGCTAACTATGGCTACACCTTC.

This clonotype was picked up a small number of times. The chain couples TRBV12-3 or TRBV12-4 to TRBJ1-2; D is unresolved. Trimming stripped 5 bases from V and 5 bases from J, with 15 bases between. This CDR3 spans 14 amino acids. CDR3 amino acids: CASSGEEAGYGYTF. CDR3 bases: TGTGCCAGCAGTGGGGAGGAGGCCGGTTATGGCTACACCTTC.

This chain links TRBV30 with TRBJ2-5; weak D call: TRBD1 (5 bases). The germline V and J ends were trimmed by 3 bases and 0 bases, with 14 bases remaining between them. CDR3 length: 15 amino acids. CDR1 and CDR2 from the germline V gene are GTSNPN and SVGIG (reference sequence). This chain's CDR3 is CAWRAETENQETQYF. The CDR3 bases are TGTGCCTGGAGGGCTGAGACAGAAAACCAAGAGACCCAGTACTTC.

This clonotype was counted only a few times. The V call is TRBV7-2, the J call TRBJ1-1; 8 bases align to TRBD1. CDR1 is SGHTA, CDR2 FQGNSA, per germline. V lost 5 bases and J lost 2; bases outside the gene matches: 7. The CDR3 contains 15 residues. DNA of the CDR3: TGTGCCAGCAGCGTAAGGACAGGGATCAACACTGAAGCTTTCTTT. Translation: CASSVRTGINTEAFF.

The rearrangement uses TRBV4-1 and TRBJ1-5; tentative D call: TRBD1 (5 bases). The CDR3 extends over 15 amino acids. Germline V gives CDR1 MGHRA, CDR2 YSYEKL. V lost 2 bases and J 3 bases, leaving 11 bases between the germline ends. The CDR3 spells CASSQSQGPNQPQHF. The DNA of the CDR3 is TGCGCCAGCAGCCAATCCCAGGGACCCAATCAGCCCCAGCATTTT.

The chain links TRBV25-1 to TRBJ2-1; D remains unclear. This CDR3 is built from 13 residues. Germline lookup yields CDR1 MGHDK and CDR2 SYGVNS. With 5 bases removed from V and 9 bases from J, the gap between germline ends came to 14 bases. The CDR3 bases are TGTGCCAGCAGTCGTAAGGGTCTCACTGAGCAGTTCTTC. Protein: CASSRKGLTEQFF.

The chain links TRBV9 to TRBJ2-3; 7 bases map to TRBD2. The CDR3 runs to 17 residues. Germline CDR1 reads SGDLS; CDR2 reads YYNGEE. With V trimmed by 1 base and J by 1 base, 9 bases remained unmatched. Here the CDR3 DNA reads TGTGCCAGCAGCGTAATCGATAGGACTAGGGGCACAGATACGCAGTATTTT. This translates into CASSVIDRTRGTDTQYF.

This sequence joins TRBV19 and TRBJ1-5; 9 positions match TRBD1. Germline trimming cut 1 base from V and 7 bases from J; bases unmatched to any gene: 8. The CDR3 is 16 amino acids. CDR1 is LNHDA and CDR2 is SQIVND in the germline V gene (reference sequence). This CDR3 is CASSIATGGVGQPQHF. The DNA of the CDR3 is TGTGCCAGTAGTATAGCGACAGGGGGTGTAGGGCAGCCCCAGCATTTT.

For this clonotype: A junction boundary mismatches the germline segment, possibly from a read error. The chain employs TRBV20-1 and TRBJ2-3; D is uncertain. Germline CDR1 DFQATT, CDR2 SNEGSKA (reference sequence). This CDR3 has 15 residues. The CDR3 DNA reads TGCAGTGCGAGAGGAGCCAGTACCTTCCCAGATACGCAGTATTTT. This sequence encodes CSARGASTFPDTQYF.

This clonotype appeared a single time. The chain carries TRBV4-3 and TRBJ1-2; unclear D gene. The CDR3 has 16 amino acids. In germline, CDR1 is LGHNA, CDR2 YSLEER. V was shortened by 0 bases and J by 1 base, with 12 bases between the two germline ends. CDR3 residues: CASSQEWPGFNYGYTF. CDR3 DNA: TGCGCCAGCAGCCAAGAGTGGCCGGGTTTTAACTATGGCTACACCTTC.

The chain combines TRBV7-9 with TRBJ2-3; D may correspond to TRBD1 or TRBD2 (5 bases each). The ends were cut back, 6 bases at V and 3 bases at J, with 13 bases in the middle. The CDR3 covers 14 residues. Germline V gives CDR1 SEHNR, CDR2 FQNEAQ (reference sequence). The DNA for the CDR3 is TGTGCCAGCAGGCTTGAGGGGCGGACAGATACGCAGTATTTT. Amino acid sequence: CASRLEGRTDTQYF.

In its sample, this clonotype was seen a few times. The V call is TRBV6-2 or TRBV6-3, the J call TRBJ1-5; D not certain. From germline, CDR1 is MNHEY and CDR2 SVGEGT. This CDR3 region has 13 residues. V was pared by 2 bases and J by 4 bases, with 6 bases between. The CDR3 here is CASSYHGNQPQHF. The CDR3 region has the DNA TGTGCCAGCAGTTACCACGGAAATCAGCCCCAGCATTTT.

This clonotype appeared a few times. The CDR3 here is CASSQGIEQYF. CDR3 DNA: TGTGCCAGCAGCCAAGGGATCGAGCAGTACTTC. The chain has TRBV4-2 and TRBJ2-7, with D hard to call. Trimming pared 1 base from V and 6 bases from J, leaving 4 bases between. There are 11 residues in the CDR3. Germline V gives CDR1 LGHNA, CDR2 YNFKEQ.

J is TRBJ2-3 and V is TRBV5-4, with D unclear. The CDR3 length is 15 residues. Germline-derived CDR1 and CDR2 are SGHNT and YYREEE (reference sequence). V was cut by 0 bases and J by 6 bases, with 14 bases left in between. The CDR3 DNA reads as TGTGCCAGCAGCTTGGGACGAGCTCTGGGGGATACGCAGTATTTT. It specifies CASSLGRALGDTQYF.

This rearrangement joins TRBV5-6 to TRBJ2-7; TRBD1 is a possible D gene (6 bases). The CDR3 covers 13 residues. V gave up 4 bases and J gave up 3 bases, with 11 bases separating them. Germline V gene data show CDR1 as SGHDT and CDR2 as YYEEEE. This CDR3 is CASSGSDSYEQYF. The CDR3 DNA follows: TGTGCCAGCAGCGGCTCGGACAGCTACGAGCAGTACTTC.

DNA for the CDR3: TGTGCCAGCAGGAGGTGGGGCTATGGCTACACCTTC. This codes for CASRRWGYGYTF. The chain links TRBV27 to TRBJ1-2; D is undetermined. The CDR3 spans 12 residues. The germline CDR1 and CDR2 sequences are MNHEY and SMNVEV (reference sequence). V was trimmed by 6 bases and J by 4 bases, leaving 9 bases between them.

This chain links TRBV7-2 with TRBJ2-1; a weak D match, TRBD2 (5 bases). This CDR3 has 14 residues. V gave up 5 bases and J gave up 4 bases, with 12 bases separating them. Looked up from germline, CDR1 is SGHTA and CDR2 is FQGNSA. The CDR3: CASSPPEGYNEQFF. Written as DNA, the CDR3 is TGTGCCAGCAGCCCACCTGAGGGTTACAATGAGCAGTTCTTC.

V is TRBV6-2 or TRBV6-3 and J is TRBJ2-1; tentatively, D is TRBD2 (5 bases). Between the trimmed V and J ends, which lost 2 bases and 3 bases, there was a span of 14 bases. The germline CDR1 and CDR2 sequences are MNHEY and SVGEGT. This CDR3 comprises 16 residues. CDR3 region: CASSYPILSGYNEQFF. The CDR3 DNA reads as TGTGCCAGCAGTTACCCGATCCTAAGCGGCTACAATGAGCAGTTCTTC.

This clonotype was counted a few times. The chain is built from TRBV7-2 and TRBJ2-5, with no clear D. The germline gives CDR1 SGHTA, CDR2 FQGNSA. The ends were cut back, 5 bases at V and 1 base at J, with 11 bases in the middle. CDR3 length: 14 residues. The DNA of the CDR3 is TGTGCCAGCAGCCCGGCCCCTATCCAAGAGACCCAGTACTTC. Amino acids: CASSPAPIQETQYF.

The DNA of the CDR3 is TGTGCCAGCAGCTTGCTAATATCCGCTGAAGCTTTCTTT. Its translation: CASSLLISAEAFF. The chain carries TRBV5-6 and TRBJ1-1; D not certain. This CDR3 region has 13 residues. CDR1 and CDR2 (germline): SGHDT, YYEEEE. Trimming stripped 1 base from V and 6 bases from J, with 10 bases between.